The sequence of this T cell receptor beta chain was determined in a study of shared clonotypes between healthy human individuals (dated by TCRdb to about 2020). With regard to the full study: The cohort included three men and a couple of women between 18 and 49 years of age. For each donor, CD4 naive and CD4 memory were each run on three plates, CD8 naive on two plates, and CD8 memory on one plate. To estimate repertoire size and how much clonotype sharing occurs between individuals, the study deeply sequenced the blood TCR repertoires of five healthy adults. To increase sequencing depth and limit assay-specific biases, different laboratories used diverse techniques to prepare libraries and sequence TCR repertoires. Between about 0.94 and 8.9 billion PBMCs per donor were obtained by leukapheresis.

What the research found in general, with its limitations: Based on pairwise subsampling, the degree of clonotype sharing among donors was expected to be affected by sequencing depth. Only blood was sampled, and tissue TCR repertoires likely differ from those in blood. Incomplete sequencing was indicated by rarefaction of sorted-subset datasets, despite the large sequencing depth. Estimated clonotype richness was generally larger for naive than for memory subsets. Compared with non-shared clonotypes, clonotypes shared by all four sorted-subset donors had higher generation probabilities. The genetic and exposure-history diversity represented was limited by the small number of donors. When a handful of donors were compared, the shared fraction of clonotypes was 5% to 6.5% for naive CD4, 3.5% for naive CD8, 2.3% for memory CD4, and less than 0.45% for memory CD8.

Using the deep immunoSEQ assay, multiplex PCR amplified TCR CDR3 regions from genomic DNA. Genomic DNA extracted from each cell subset was distributed evenly over all wells of several immunoSEQ 96-well plates, and each plate served as one replicate. For sorted subsets, each replicate PCR was loaded with about 0.2 ug genomic DNA, equivalent to 25,000 to 30,000 T cell genomes. Purified libraries were measured with a Qubit 3.0 fluorometer, size-checked on a Bioanalyzer 2100, and measured again with the KAPA Library Quantification kit. Every immunoSEQ 96-well plate was sequenced on a separate single-read 150-cycle Illumina NextSeq 550 flow cell. Processing in the source paper ran as follows. The immunoSEQ output contained only junctional sequences without quality scores, so filtering could not match that applied to full-length reads. Sequences were annotated with PyIR, a Python wrapper for IgBLAST v1.9, using IMGT germline references to assign V/J genes and CDR3. Reads with weak V/J assignments (E-value above 1e-6), missing CDR3, stop codons, out-of-frame junctions, or ambiguous translated residues were removed. A V3J clonotype was defined by an identical inferred V gene, J gene, and CDR3 amino acid sequence. Percentage overlap between repertoires was computed as shared unique clonotypes divided by the size of the smaller repertoire. Richness of each repertoire was evaluated using RTK rarefaction, the Chao1 estimator, and Recon v2.1 estimates of unobserved clonotypes. For all TCRbeta clonotypes obtained by the gDNA method from a few donors, generation probabilities were computed with OLGA. TCRdb re-hosts the immuneACCESS table, in-frame sequences only. Its copies lack some clones; in the studies checked, an unresolved V gene accounts for under half of them, and the cause for the rest is not known. Clonal size and the V and J genes are those of that table, whereas D and trimming came from the DNA. Across this sample there are roughly 530,000 clones, with about 96% seen only once. About 0.064% of the sample is held by the ten biggest clonotypes.

The donors were healthy, HIV-negative adults who had no recently reported acute infections or vaccinations. All donors were Caucasian adults living in Nashville, Tennessee, USA. CD4+ T cells were enriched by magnetic negative selection; naive cells were then positively selected on CD45RA, and the negative fraction formed the memory subset. Blood was obtained by leukapheresis, after which PBMCs were separated by Ficoll-Histopaque density gradient centrifugation and cryopreserved in liquid nitrogen vapor phase. Analytical flow cytometry was used to check the purity and quantity of every magnetically sorted T cell population. Genomic DNA was isolated from every sorted fraction and measured by UV absorbance on a Nanodrop 2000c. Notes on this clone: Its antigen specificity is not known. Per-base qualities were not stored, and no clone one base away is much larger.

From the germline V gene, CDR1 is MDHEN and CDR2 is SYDVKM. The junction carries 19 bases between V and J, which are trimmed by 2 bases and 2 bases respectively. Inclusive of the bounding cysteine and phenylalanine, the CDR3 is 18 residues long. Only CDR3 DNA remains: 54 bases, in frame from the first base. The sample was naive CD4+ T cells sorted from blood. What this sample's cell subset or site label stands for: CD45RA+ positively selected. This receptor was identified in a woman aged 25-40 years in good health. This chain is built from TRBV28 and TRBJ1-5, with no D gene named confidently. The DNA sequence is as follows: TGTGCCAGCAGTTTAAAGGCACACCACGGTGTAGGCAATCAGCCCCAGCATTTT. The encoded protein is CASSLKAHHGVGNQPQHF.